This note documents a single TCR beta chain sequence. Its antigen is unidentified. The CDR3 has 16 amino acids. The V gene's germline CDR1 is MNHEY and CDR2 SMNVEV (reference sequence). V lost 0 bases, J lost 5 bases, and 9 bases stayed unmatched. Generated by immunoSEQ multiplex PCR, the TCRdb table keeps only in-frame clones and is missing some. Counted here are about 46,000 clones, about 91% occurring once; the ten biggest clones make up 4.9%. The source of the sample is a study of OX40 agonist ivuxolimab in advanced cancers. Turning to the study itself: Every 2 weeks, ivuxolimab was infused into the patients intravenously at between 0.01 and 10 mg/kg. Prior anti-PD-1, anti-PD-L1 or anti-CTLA-4 therapy was allowed; approximately 40% had some. Study observations and caveats: Partial responders receiving 0.1-3.0 mg/kg showed among the lowest clonal expansion.

The sequencing used CD4+ or CD8+ T cells sorted from blood, collected in a trial of the OX40 agonist ivuxolimab. This TCR was sampled from an adult with an advanced solid tumor such as melanoma, head and neck, liver or kidney cancer. The V call is TRBV27, the J call TRBJ2-5; 7 bases line up with TRBD1. In DNA form, the CDR3 reads TGTGCCAGCAGTTTATCGGGGGCAGGGGGTTCGGAGACCCAGTACTTC. This gives the protein CASSLSGAGGSETQYF.